A single TCR beta chain is shown here with its context. The study recruited people aged 18 to 89 years across 24 US areas. Researchers sorted participants into cohorts using their self-reported clinical history. Two negative PCRs, clearance, or symptom resolution were required of recovered Cohort 3 donors. Only in-frame clones appear in the TCRdb table, and some are missing; sequencing was by immunoSEQ multiplex PCR. This table holds roughly 250,000 clones, 70% to 90% found once. The data were taken from a study of blood T cell repertoires in COVID-19. Whole-study context: PBMCs, B-cell-depleted T cells, or T cells provided the cDNA or gDNA that made up the material.

Sequenced input: PBMCs or T cells enriched from blood (not recorded which). The source is a woman between 50 and 59 years old who had recovered from COVID-19.

The CDR3 loop is CASSLSPIQGNSPLHF. The CDR3 bases are TGTGCCAGCAGCTTATCTCCCATTCAGGGCAATTCACCCCTCCACTTT. The chain employs TRBV7-4 and TRBJ1-6; maybe TRBD1 (5 bases). Per germline, CDR1 SGHVT and CDR2 SQSDAQ. The germline V and J ends were trimmed by 2 bases and 7 bases, with 15 bases remaining between them. The CDR3 is 16 residues long.